This TCR beta chain was identified during a study of T cells expressing NK-cell markers. The V gene's germline CDR1 is SGHAT and CDR2 FQNNGV. This CDR3 is built from 17 residues. UMIs were included in TCR beta cDNA generated by 5'RACE template switching. TCRdb reanalyzed the 5' RACE reads and collapses them to one entry per CDR3 protein, without DNA. This sample's clone table lists approximately 110,000 distinct CDR3 sequences. The origin of this receptor is a woman aged 18-69 years in good health. The chain recombines TRBV11-2 with TRBJ2-5; TCRdb's D gene call, TRBD2, goes unchecked for lack of DNA. The sample consisted of blood T cells: a sorted CD56 or NKG2C T cell subset, CD4+ or CD8+ T cells, or bulk PBMC T cells (not recorded which). CDR3 loop: CASSLRLAEGLQETQYF.